What follows is one TCR beta chain and its context. The antigen is undetermined. Recipients boosted at about 4 weeks or about 12 weeks are pooled. Produced via immunoSEQ multiplex PCR; TCRdb's table is partial and in-frame only. The data hold 95,000 to 100,000 clones, with around 87% observed a single time. Germline lookup yields CDR1 KGHSH and CDR2 LQKENI. Losses at the gene ends were 3 bases for V and 2 bases for J; bases not matched to a gene: 7. CDR3 length: 18 residues. The data stem from a study of T cell responses to AZD1222 COVID-19 vaccine. General observations from the study: The study found Spike-specific TCR breadth and depth rose after two AZD1222 doses. Clonal diversity was possibly underestimated, and the donors were mostly white British, with more females.

The receptor was derived from an adult who received the AZD1222 COVID-19 vaccine. The specimen was peripheral blood, collected 28 days after the second AZD1222 dose. The V gene is TRBV18, the J gene TRBJ2-1; 13 bases match TRBD2. This CDR3 is CASSPGLAGDIAYNEQFF. The CDR3 region has the DNA TGTGCCAGCTCACCTGGACTAGCGGGAGATATCGCCTACAATGAGCAGTTCTTC.